Detailed here is one T cell receptor beta chain. Its antigen is still unknown. The cohort comprised some 700 healthy bone marrow donors. At the time of sampling, every cohort member was nominally healthy, though immune exposures that went unrecorded were likely present. The donor tested CMV seronegative, placing the donor among the 350 or so seronegative members of the cohort. Every donor gave a peripheral blood sample, and the peripheral blood mononuclear cells from that sample were used for TCR beta sequencing. The Qiagen DNeasy Blood Extraction Kit was used to extract genomic DNA from the blood cell samples. The sample is drawn from a study of cytomegalovirus exposure and HLA in healthy donors (dated by TCRdb to the late 2010s). About the investigation overall: An earlier analysis of approximately 550 of the donors reported about 250 Gb of sequence data and 100 million to 130 million unique TCR beta sequences from about 179 million T cells. Approximately 300 gigabases of sequencing data and 70 million to 95 million unique TCR sequences made up an early release that covered 500 to 650 HLA-typed donors. The genetic ancestry cluster associated with self-reported Caucasian donors included about four fifths of the roughly 410 genotyped donors. The study was designed to test whether signatures of past pathogen exposure could be identified by cataloging public T cell receptors. The study used immunosequencing to profile the T cell repertoires of hundreds of subjects and linked those repertoires to cytomegalovirus serostatus. Along with the approximately 650-subject first cohort, a separate validation cohort of approximately 110 different subjects was used. To predict cytomegalovirus infection status, the study combined high-throughput TCR immunosequencing, statistical association of individual TCRs with disease status, and machine learning. To study patterns of TCR occurrence, a later analysis re-analyzed previously published TCR beta repertoires from several hundred donors and added high-resolution HLA genotyping. Rather than drawing on any new phenotypic data, the later analysis identified candidate immune exposures from TCR beta sequences and the way those sequences occurred across donors. In an earlier analysis of roughly 580 of the donors, high-throughput TCR beta sequencing was used to judge whether each TCR beta V gene segment behaved as functional or pseudogenic. Donor age, sex, ethnicity and CMV serostatus were compiled together with the repertoire data. Genome-wide SNP genotypes for about 65% of the roughly 670 donors were used in a later genetic analysis, which treated that subset as a discovery cohort. All discovery cohort repertoires had been generated using a single sequencing platform. Both class I and class II loci were covered by HLA typing, at four-digit resolution. The number of typed donors differed by locus: about 629-630 for A, B, C, DRB1 and DQB1; 500 to 550 for DQA1; roughly 600 for DPA1; and roughly 450 for DPB1. Because of strong linkage in the cohort, a few DR-DQ haplotypes were treated as single units for association and clustering. Among roughly 400 genotyped donors of the cohort, an average of around 250,000 unique TCR beta nucleotide sequences was sequenced per donor, of which roughly 17% were non-productive. Findings and caveats that apply to the study as a whole: Most TCR sequences were observed very rarely across donors, whereas some public TCRs were present in many individuals. Broadly in line with IMGT annotations, most TCR beta V segments showed up in productive rearrangements about 87% or about 30% of the time in an earlier analysis of a few hundred of the donors. Correlated functional status among segregating V segments might be attributable to linkage disequilibrium, but an unknown experimental factor could not be ruled out. Specific HLA alleles were associated with some 15,000 TCR beta sequences at a false discovery rate of 0.05 in a later analysis. In the study, 150 to 200 TCR beta chains were listed as associated with cytomegalovirus. Cytomegalovirus status was reported to be diagnosed by the classifier with high specificity and sensitivity in both the original and validation cohorts. A later genetic analysis associated a missense DCLRE1C variant with V-gene and J-gene trimming of TCR beta chains, and an independent cohort replicated the association. Assigning TCR associations to individual alleles was difficult when HLA alleles, especially DR and DQ, strongly co-occurred. A later analysis found that HLA-associated TCR beta chains were more clonally expanded and had lower generation probabilities than equally common non-associated chains. The sequencing pipeline was judged likely to have produced a cluster of highly shared sequence variants as a technical artifact. In a later analysis, TCR association rates were found to vary across HLA loci, with the most associated TCRs seen for DRB1 alleles and the fewest for HLA-C alleles. Because the 87-base-pair reads could not distinguish some IMGT-functional V segments, including TRBV6-2 and TRBV6-3, those segments were excluded. The authors suggested that the approach could potentially be extended to other disease states and immunological phenotypes. The earlier analysis of a few hundred of the donors excluded seventeen rarely observed V segments, including chromosome 9 orphons, because counts were too low. Because HLA typing was unavailable for some donors at each locus, only the typed subset was used in association tests. In a later genetic analysis, fewer N-insertions in productive TCRs were reported among donors in an Asian-associated ancestry cluster than the roughly 640-donor mean. For the cohort, immune exposure information was limited to CMV serostatus. Sequencing depth was assumed to be roughly uniform across donors in the presence/absence analyses, though that assumption may not hold. The cohort was sequenced for TCR beta chains only, and without alpha or paired-chain data the features that could be detected were limited. According to a later analysis, parvovirus B19, influenza, CMV and Epstein-Barr virus appeared linked to several top co-occurrence clusters. A further reported finding was that TCR beta sequences accurately predicted the HLA-A and HLA-B alleles for most subjects in the first cohort. In vitro tests confirmed that a few of the cytomegalovirus-associated TCR beta chains recognize cytomegalovirus antigens. A later analysis found that most CMV-associated TCR beta chains appeared HLA-restricted, with HLA associations seemingly driven largely by CMV exposure.

Relative to germline, V is 0 bases shorter and J is 2 bases shorter, with 7 bases between their ends. CDR1 and CDR2 are drawn from the germline V gene: LGHNA, YNFKEQ. The CDR3 spans 14 residues, from the cysteine through the phenylalanine. Only CDR3 DNA is held: 42 bases, read in frame from base 1. The library was made by the immunoSEQ multiplex PCR assay. For the multiplex PCR, a mixture combining 60 forward primers for TCR Vbeta segments and 13 reverse primers for TCR Jbeta segments was used. The CDR3 region of rearranged TCR beta genes was amplified from genomic DNA by a multiplex PCR assay. On the Illumina HiSeq System, the amplified TCR beta libraries were sequenced as 87-base-pair reads. Under the source paper's analysis protocol: A later analysis counted about 80 million unique TCR beta chains across the 666 repertoires, and 10 million to 11 million of these chains were shared by at least two donors. Raw reads were error-corrected and collapsed into unique sequences with a nearest-neighbor algorithm that merged closely related sequences to remove PCR and sequencing errors. CDR3 sequences were aligned to IMGT reference sequences to assign V, D and J gene segments. Each retained sequence needed at least a six-nucleotide match to both a V gene segment and a J gene segment. Rearrangements were classified as productive when the CDR3 lacked stop codons and remained in frame with V and J, and all other rearrangements were classified as non-productive. CDR3 was defined according to IMGT convention as the region running from the second conserved V-encoded cysteine to the conserved J-encoded phenylalanine. In an earlier analysis of 587 of the donors, sequences lacking an unambiguous match to a single V gene segment were excluded. In an earlier analysis of a few hundred of the donors, a V segment was called functional when productive rearrangements were above 56.7%, and segregating when the standard deviation between donors exceeded 5%. A statistical classification framework was built to diagnose cytomegalovirus status from the catalog of TCR beta chain sequences. A later analysis assigned V and J genes by comparing TCR nucleotide sequences with IMGT/GENE-DB human TR gene sequences. The TCRdist pipeline was used in a later analysis to assign CDR3 sequences and most-parsimonious VDJ recombination scenarios. In a later analysis, each TCR beta chain was defined by its CDR3 amino acid sequence together with its V-gene family, and reads lacking a unique V-gene family were excluded. In a later analysis, fewer than 650 highly shared, low-generation-probability nucleotide sequences were removed to address suspected cross-contamination and a sequencing artifact. In a later analysis, a clonal expansion index for each public chain was calculated from normalized within-repertoire ranks of inferred template counts. Generation probabilities in a later analysis came from a VDJ recombination model fitted to out-of-frame rearrangements, and those results were checked against IGoR. In a later analysis, TCR-TCR, TCR-HLA and TCR-CMV co-occurrence was scored with hypergeometric tests, and a repertoire-size bias correction was applied to TCR pairs. A later analysis estimated false discovery rates by permuting HLA or CMV assignments 20 times. In a later analysis, co-occurring TCRs were grouped using DBSCAN, with TCRdist sequence similarity added in when clustering inside HLA-allele-positive subsets. Repertoires with fewer than 30,000 or more than 120,000 public chains, plus five repertoires with anomalous nucleotide sharing, were excluded from co-occurrence clustering. TCRdb's version of the immuneACCESS table is confined to in-frame rearrangements and falls short of the full clone set. An unresolved V gene accounts for under half of the shortfall where checked; the remainder is of unknown origin. Clone size and V and J calls were adopted from that table, with D and trimming inferred from the DNA. The sample's table lists a count of roughly 150,000 clones. The ten largest clones take up around 1.6% of the sample.

The sample consisted of PBMCs. Here the chain combines TRBV4-2 and TRBJ1-1; the D gene identity is not certain. The source is a woman aged 45 to 65 in good health and CMV-seronegative. The DNA is TGTGCCAGCAGCCAAGACCAGGAAAACACTGAAGCTTTCTTT. Its translation is CASSQDQENTEAFF.